The sequence of this T cell receptor beta chain was determined in a study of blood T cell repertoires in COVID-19. Across the whole study: Acute and convalescent COVID-19 specimens originated in the United States, Italy and Spain. T cells, B-cell-depleted T cells, or PBMCs supplied cDNA or gDNA.

As originally analysed: Cell counts per sample came from amplifying reference gene primers. Only in-frame clones appear in the TCRdb table, and some are missing; sequencing was by immunoSEQ multiplex PCR. That table supplies the V and J calls and clone size; D and trimming were determined from the DNA. The sample lists about 400,000 clones, 80% to 90% occurring once. The clonotype comes from a woman aged 25 to 39 with acute or convalescent COVID-19. Sequencing was done on a sample of peripheral blood.

CDR3 residues: CASSQVSRGEQYF. CDR3 sequence (DNA): TGTGCCAGCAGCCAAGTGTCTAGGGGGGAGCAGTACTTC. The chain joins TRBV14 to TRBJ2-7, with D perhaps matching TRBD1 (6 bases). Trimming pared 1 base from V and 7 bases from J, leaving 11 bases between. Germline V gene data show CDR1 as SGHDN and CDR2 as FVKESK. The CDR3 runs to 13 residues.